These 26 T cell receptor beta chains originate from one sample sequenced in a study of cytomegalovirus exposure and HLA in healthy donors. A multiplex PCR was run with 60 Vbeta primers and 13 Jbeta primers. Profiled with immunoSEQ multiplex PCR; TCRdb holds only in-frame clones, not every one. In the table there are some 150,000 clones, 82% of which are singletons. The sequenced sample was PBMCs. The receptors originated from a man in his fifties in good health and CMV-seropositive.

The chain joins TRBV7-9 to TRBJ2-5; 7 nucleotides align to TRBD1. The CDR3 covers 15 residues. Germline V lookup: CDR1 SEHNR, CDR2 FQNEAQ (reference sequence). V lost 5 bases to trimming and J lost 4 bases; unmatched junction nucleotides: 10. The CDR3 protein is CASSVQGSGGETQYF. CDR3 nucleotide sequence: TGTGCCAGCAGCGTACAGGGGAGTGGAGGAGAGACCCAGTACTTC.

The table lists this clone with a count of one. In DNA, the CDR3 is TGCGCCAGCAGCCAAGTGCTTAGCAGCAACACCGGGGAGCTGTTTTTT. Its protein product is CASSQVLSSNTGELFF. The rearrangement uses TRBV4-3 and TRBJ2-2; no definite D call. V lost 1 base, J lost 2 bases, and 11 bases lay in between. Germline CDR1 is LGHNA and CDR2 is YSLEER. This CDR3 region has 16 residues.

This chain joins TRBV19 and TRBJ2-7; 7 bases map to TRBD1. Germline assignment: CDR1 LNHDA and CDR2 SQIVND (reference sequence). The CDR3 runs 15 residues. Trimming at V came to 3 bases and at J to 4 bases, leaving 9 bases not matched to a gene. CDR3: CASSIDRVSAYEQYF. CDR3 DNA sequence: TGTGCCAGTAGTATCGACAGGGTTAGCGCATACGAGCAGTACTTC.

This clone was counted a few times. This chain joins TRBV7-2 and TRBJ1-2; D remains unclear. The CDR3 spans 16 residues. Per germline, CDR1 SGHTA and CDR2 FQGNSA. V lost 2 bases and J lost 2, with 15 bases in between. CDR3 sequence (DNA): TGTGCCAGCAGCTTATTTGGCAGGAGACTAAACTATGGCTACACCTTC. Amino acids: CASSLFGRRLNYGYTF.

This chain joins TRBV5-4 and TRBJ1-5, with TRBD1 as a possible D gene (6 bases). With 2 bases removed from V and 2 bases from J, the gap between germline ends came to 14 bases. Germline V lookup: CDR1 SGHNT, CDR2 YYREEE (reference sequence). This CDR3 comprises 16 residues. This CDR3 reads CASSFEGGKGNQPQHF. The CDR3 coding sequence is TGTGCCAGCAGCTTTGAGGGGGGGAAAGGCAATCAGCCCCAGCATTTT.

The CDR3 region is CASSLVPLGGTEAFF. In DNA form, the CDR3 reads TGTGCCAGCAGCTTGGTCCCTCTCGGAGGCACTGAAGCTTTCTTT. This rearrangement joins TRBV7-2 to TRBJ1-1; D uncertain. The CDR3 length is 15 residues. V was clipped by 3 bases and J by 4 bases, with 15 bases between them. Germline CDR1 is SGHTA and CDR2 is FQGNSA.

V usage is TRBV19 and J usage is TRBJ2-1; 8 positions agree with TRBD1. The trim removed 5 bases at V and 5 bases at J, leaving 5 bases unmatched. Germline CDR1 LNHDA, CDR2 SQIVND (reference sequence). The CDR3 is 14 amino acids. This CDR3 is CASSSQGANNEQFF. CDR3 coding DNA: TGTGCCAGTAGTTCGCAGGGGGCAAACAATGAGCAGTTCTTC.

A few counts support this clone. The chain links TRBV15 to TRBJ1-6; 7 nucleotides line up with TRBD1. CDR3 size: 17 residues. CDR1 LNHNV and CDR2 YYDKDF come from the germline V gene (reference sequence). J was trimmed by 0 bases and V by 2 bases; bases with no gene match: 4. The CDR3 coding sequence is TGTGCCACCAGCAGAACGACAGGGAGCTCCTATAATTCACCCCTCCACTTT. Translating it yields CATSRTTGSSYNSPLHF.

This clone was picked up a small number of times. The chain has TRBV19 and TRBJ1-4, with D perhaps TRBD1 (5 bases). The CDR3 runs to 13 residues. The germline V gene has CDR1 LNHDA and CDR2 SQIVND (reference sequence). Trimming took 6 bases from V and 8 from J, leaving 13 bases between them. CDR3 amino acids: CASRASGDEKLFF. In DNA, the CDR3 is TGTGCCAGTAGAGCATCGGGGGACGAAAAACTGTTTTTT.

CDR3 coding DNA: TGTGCCAGCTCACTGGACACGGCTAACTATGGCTACACCTTC. It specifies CASSLDTANYGYTF. The chain carries TRBV18 and TRBJ1-2; weak D call: TRBD1 (5 bases). Trimming shortened V by 4 bases and J by 0 bases, and 9 bases separated the two germline ends. The CDR3 length is 14 residues. Germline V gene sequence: CDR1 KGHSH, CDR2 LQKENI. The whole variable domain, filled in from reference TRBV18 and TRBJ1-2, reads NAGVMQNPRHLVRRRGQEARLRCSPMKGHSHVYWYRQLPEEGLKFMVYLQKENIIDESGMPKERFSAEFPKEGPSILRIQQVVRGDSAAYFCASSLDTANYGYTFGSGTRLTVV.

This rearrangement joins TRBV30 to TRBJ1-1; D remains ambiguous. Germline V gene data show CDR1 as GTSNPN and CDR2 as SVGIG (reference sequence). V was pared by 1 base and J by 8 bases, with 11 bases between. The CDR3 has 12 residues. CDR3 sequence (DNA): TGTGCCTGGAGTGCAAACTTCCAAGAAGCTTTCTTT. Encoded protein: CAWSANFQEAFF.

CDR3 in DNA: TGCGCCAGCAGCCGCAGACTAGACGACACAGATACGCAGTATTTT. It yields the protein CASSRRLDDTDTQYF. This chain joins TRBV5-1 and TRBJ2-3, with D possibly matching TRBD2 (6 bases). Per the germline V gene, CDR1 is SGHRS and CDR2 is YFSETQ. The CDR3 is 15 amino acids. V was cut by 4 bases and J by 2 bases, with 14 bases left in between.

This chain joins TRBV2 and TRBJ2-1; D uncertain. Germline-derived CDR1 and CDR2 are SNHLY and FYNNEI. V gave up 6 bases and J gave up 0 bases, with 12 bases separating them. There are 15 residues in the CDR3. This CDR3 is CASSGQRFSYNEQFF. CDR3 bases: TGTGCCAGCAGCGGCCAGCGATTCTCCTACAATGAGCAGTTCTTC.

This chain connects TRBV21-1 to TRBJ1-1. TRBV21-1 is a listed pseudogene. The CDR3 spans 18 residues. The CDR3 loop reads CASSKEIGGTVQAFRAFF. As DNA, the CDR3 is TGTGCCAGCAGCAAAGAGATTGGGGGGACCGTCCAGGCGTTTAGAGCTTTCTTT.

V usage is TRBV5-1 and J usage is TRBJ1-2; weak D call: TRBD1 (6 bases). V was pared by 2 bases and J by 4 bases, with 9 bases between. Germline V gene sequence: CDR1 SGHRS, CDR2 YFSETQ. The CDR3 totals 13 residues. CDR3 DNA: TGCGCCAGCAGCTTCACAGGGAGCTATGGCTACACCTTC. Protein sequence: CASSFTGSYGYTF.

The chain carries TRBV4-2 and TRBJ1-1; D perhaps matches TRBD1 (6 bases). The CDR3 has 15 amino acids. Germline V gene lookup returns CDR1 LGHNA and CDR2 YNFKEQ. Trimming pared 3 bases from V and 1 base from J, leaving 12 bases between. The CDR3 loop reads CASSHPDRENTEAFF. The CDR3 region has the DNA TGTGCCAGCAGCCATCCGGACAGAGAGAACACTGAAGCTTTCTTT.

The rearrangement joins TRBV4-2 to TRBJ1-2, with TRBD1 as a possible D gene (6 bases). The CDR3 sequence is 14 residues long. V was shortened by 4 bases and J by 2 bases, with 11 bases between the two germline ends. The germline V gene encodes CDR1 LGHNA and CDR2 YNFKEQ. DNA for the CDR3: TGTGCCAGCAGCCTGGGGGGGGCGAACTATGGCTACACCTTC. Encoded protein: CASSLGGANYGYTF.

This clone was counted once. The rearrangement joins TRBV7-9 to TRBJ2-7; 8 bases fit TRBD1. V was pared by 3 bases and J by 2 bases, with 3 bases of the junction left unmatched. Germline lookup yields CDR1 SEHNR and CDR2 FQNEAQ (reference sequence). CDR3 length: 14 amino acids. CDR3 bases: TGTGCCAGCAGCTTTGACAGGGGACCCTACGAGCAGTACTTC. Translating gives CASSFDRGPYEQYF.

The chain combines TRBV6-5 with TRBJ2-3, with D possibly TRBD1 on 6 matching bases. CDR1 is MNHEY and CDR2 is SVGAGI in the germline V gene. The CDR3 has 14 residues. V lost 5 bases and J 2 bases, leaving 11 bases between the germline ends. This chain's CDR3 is CASSGTITTDTQYF. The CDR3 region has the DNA TGTGCCAGCAGTGGGACAATCACCACAGATACGCAGTATTTT.

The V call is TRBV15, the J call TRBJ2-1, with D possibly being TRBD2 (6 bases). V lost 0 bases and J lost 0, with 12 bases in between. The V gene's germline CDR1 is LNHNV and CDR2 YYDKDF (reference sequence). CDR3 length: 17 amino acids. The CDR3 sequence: CATSRDKASASYNEQFF. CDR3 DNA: TGTGCCACCAGCAGAGATAAGGCTAGCGCCTCCTACAATGAGCAGTTCTTC.

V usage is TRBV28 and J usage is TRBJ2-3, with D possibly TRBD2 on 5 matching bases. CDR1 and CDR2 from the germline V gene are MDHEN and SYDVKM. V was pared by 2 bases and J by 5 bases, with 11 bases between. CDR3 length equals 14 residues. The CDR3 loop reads CASSLSPRGDTQYF. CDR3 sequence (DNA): TGTGCCAGCAGTTTAAGCCCTCGGGGAGATACGCAGTATTTT.

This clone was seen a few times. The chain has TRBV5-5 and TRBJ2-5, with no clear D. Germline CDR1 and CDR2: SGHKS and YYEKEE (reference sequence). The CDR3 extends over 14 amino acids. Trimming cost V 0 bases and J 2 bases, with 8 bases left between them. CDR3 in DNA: TGTGCCAGCAGCTTGGCCCCTTATCAAGAGACCCAGTACTTC. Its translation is CASSLAPYQETQYF. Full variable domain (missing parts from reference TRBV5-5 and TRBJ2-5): DAGVTQSPTHLIKTRGQQVTLRCSPISGHKSVSWYQQVLGQGPQFIFQYYEKEERGRGNFPDRFSARQFPNYSSELNVNALLLGDSALYLCASSLAPYQETQYFGPGTRLLVL.

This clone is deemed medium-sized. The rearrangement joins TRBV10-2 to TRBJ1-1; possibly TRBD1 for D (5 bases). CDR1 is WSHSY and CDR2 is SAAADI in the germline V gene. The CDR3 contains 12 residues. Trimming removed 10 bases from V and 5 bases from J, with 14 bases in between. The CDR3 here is CAITRVGTEAFF. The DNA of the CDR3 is TGCGCCATTACCAGGGTTGGAACTGAAGCTTTCTTT.

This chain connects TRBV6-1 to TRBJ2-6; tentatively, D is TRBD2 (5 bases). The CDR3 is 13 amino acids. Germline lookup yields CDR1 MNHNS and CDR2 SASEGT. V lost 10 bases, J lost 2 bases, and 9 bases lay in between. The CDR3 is CATDYPGANVLTF. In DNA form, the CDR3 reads TGTGCCACCGACTATCCTGGGGCCAACGTCCTGACTTTC.

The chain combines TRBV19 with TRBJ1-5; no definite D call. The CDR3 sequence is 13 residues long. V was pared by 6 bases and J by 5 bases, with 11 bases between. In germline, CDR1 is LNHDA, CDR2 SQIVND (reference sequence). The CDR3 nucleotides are TGTGCCAGTAGCCTGACATGGCATCAGCCCCAGCATTTT. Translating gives CASSLTWHQPQHF.

The CDR3 reads CASSLRQGDENEQFF. In DNA form, the CDR3 reads TGTGCCAGCAGCTTAAGGCAGGGGGACGAAAATGAGCAGTTCTTC. This rearrangement joins TRBV7-9 to TRBJ2-1; TRBD1 matches at 7 bases. Germline values: CDR1 SEHNR, CDR2 FQNEAQ (reference sequence). There are 15 residues in the CDR3. Trimming at V came to 2 bases and at J to 7 bases, leaving 8 bases not matched to a gene.